The 4 T cell receptor beta chains reported below all come from one sample, sequenced in a study of cytomegalovirus exposure and HLA in healthy donors. PCR involved 60 Vbeta and 13 Jbeta primers. Clones were sequenced by immunoSEQ multiplex PCR, and TCRdb holds only the in-frame ones, with some missing. Seen here are 140,000 to 150,000 clones, approximately 82% observed once, and the top ten hold under 10%. What was sequenced was PBMCs. The receptors stem from a woman aged 60-75 years in good health and CMV-seropositive.

V is TRBV4-3 and J is TRBJ2-1, with 12 bases aligning to TRBD2. The CDR3 is made up of 15 amino acids. Germline assignment: CDR1 LGHNA and CDR2 YSLEER. After removal of 4 bases from V and 7 bases from J, the junction contained 5 bases not matched to a gene. The CDR3 region has the DNA TGCGCCAGCAGCCGGACTAGCGGGGCGGGAAATGAGCAGTTCTTC. It translates to CASSRTSGAGNEQFF.

This clone was counted once. The chain recombines TRBV27 with TRBJ2-7, with TRBD2 identical over 9 bases. V lost 0 bases, J lost 2 bases, and 5 bases stayed unmatched. The V gene's germline CDR1 is MNHEY and CDR2 SMNVEV (reference sequence). The CDR3 sequence is 16 residues long. The CDR3 sequence is CASSLSASGATYEQYF. CDR3 DNA: TGTGCCAGCAGTTTATCCGCTAGCGGGGCAACCTACGAGCAGTACTTC.

This chain joins TRBV27 and TRBJ1-1; 8 bases map to TRBD1. The junction had 7 bases not matched to a gene; V was cut back by 6 bases and J by 4 bases. Germline CDR1 is MNHEY and CDR2 is SMNVEV (reference sequence). This CDR3 region has 14 residues. CDR3: CASRVGQGGTEAFF. Here the CDR3 DNA reads TGTGCCAGCAGAGTAGGACAGGGAGGCACTGAAGCTTTCTTT.

The rearrangement links TRBV11-2 to TRBJ1-3; TRBD1 is a possible D gene (5 bases). V lost 5 bases, J lost 8 bases, and 13 bases lay in between. The CDR3 sequence is 13 residues long. CDR1 and CDR2 from the germline V gene are SGHAT and FQNNGV. The CDR3 spells CASSVPRVDTIYF. In DNA, the CDR3 is TGTGCCAGCAGCGTACCCAGGGTAGACACCATATATTTT.